This entry concerns a single T cell receptor (beta chain). Its antigen is still unknown. A J-beta primer mix and a sample-barcoded 5' primer were used in a second PCR of roughly 6 to 11 cycles. One entry per CDR3 protein results from TCRdb running MiXCR on the 5' RACE reads. The table records 1.5 million to 2 million distinct CDR3 sequences, 28% of them present only once. These data originate in a study of blood T cells in healthy people across ages. Study-wide findings and caveats: Compared with aged donors, long-lived donors showed fewer expanded clones, suggesting selection. Per million T cells, TCR beta diversity dropped about linearly as age rose.

Looked up from germline, CDR1 is SGHDT and CDR2 is YYEEEE. There are 11 residues in the CDR3. The V end lost 4 bases, the J end lost 10 bases, and 12 bases lay between the germline ends. This receptor was identified in a woman aged 25 to 39 in good health. The chain combines TRBV5-6 with TRBJ2-7, with D perhaps TRBD2 (5 bases). Sample: blood. CDR3 bases: TGTGCCAGCAGCGTAGGGAGAAGCCAGTACTTC. It encodes CASSVGRSQYF.